What follows describes a single T cell receptor beta chain. Its matching antigen is unknown. The data were taken from a study of T cell repertoires in cytomegalovirus infection. The wider study: Matching HLA type and CMV infection were both indicated by public TCR beta signatures. Study conclusions and caveats: The study found HLA-C-restricted CMV-specific TCR beta clonotypes dominating the ex vivo response.

Germline V gene sequence: CDR1 KGHSH, CDR2 LQKENI. This CDR3 contains 16 residues. The V end lost 0 bases, the J end lost 2 bases, and 11 bases lay between the germline ends. TCRdb analysed the reads with MiXCR anew, one entry per CDR3 protein. Of hundreds of thousands of distinct CDR3 sequences listed, approximately 10% were seen once; the top ten hold around 9.6%. The chain is built from TRBV18 and TRBJ2-1; D perhaps matches TRBD2 (5 bases). The sample consisted of PBMCs. This TCR came from a human donor in good health (CMV status not recorded). Some clones in this sample may be carry-over from other donors' samples. The CDR3 region is CASSPPSVLAYNEQFF. CDR3 nucleotides: TGTGCCAGCTCACCACCTTCAGTACTAGCCTACAATGAGCAGTTCTTC. Supplemented by reference TRBV18 and TRBJ2-1, the full variable domain reads NAGVMQNPRHLVRRRGQEARLRCSPMKGHSHVYWYRQLPEEGLKFMVYLQKENIIDESGMPKERFSAEFPKEGPSILRIQQVVRGDSAAYFCASSPPSVLAYNEQFFGPGTRLTVL.